Reported below is one TCR beta chain. The data stem from a study of blood T cell repertoires in COVID-19. The overall study: Specimens from acute and convalescent COVID-19 originated in the United States, Italy and Spain. T cells, B-cell-depleted T cells, or PBMCs supplied cDNA or gDNA.

This CDR3 has 17 amino acids. Trimming at V came to 1 base and at J to 7 bases, leaving 11 bases not matched to a gene. Germline loops: CDR1 SGHNT, CDR2 YENEEA. Authors' methods: Amplifying reference gene primers gave estimates of nucleated cell counts. Measured with immunoSEQ multiplex PCR; TCRdb has only the in-frame clones, and not every one. V and J calls and clone size follow that table, whereas D and trimming were derived from the DNA. The sample consists of 150,000 to 180,000 clones, around 83% of them appearing once. In Seattle, patients joined the study during active infection and were tracked longitudinally.

The specimen was peripheral blood. The sequence derives from a woman aged 55-70 years with COVID-19, enrolled during active disease. The chain employs TRBV11-3 and TRBJ2-1, with 9 nucleotides matching TRBD1. This CDR3 reads CASSLVRGTGLSNEQFF. The CDR3 coding sequence is TGTGCCAGCAGCTTAGTTCGAGGGACAGGGCTATCGAATGAGCAGTTCTTC.